This T cell receptor beta chain was documented in a study of PD-1 blockade in classical Hodgkin lymphoma (TCRdb year 2020). Background for the entire study: Nivolumab dosing was 3 mg/kg intravenously every 2 weeks, continuing until either disease progression or unacceptable toxicity. A peripheral blood immune signature of response to PD-1 blockade in classical Hodgkin lymphoma was defined using TCR beta sequencing and CyTOF. General study outcomes and caveats: A significant rise by C4D1 was seen in CD4+ but not CD8+ TCR diversity (p=0.0027 vs p=0.16), with the rise being most apparent in complete responders (p=0.02). Baseline diversity similar to that of newly diagnosed patients was observed in trial patients achieving complete response, whereas significantly lower diversity was observed in partial responders and progressors. The study covered only a single clinical trial cohort, and the causes of the repertoire differences, possibly disease activity or prior therapy, were still not defined. Lower diversity was observed in patients in whom nivolumab was started less than 1 year after ASCT, and these patients were excluded from later analyses so that confounding by immune reconstitution would be avoided. Baseline TCR diversity was reported to be lower in newly diagnosed patients than in healthy donors and to be lower still in relapsed/refractory patients.

The time point label for this specimen denotes: cycle 4 day 1 (C4D1), after less than 7 weeks of nivolumab. Every trial patient had relapsed after autologous stem cell transplantation, and cohorts A, B and C differed in prior brentuximab vedotin exposure. The trial cohort included some 53 patients with relapsed/refractory classical Hodgkin lymphoma, and each patient had a best overall response of complete response, partial response or progressive disease. In the multi-cohort phase II CheckMate 205 trial, trial patients received single-agent nivolumab. Best overall response was determined by an independent review committee according to the 2007 International Working Group response criteria. Trial PBMCs were obtained immediately prior to nivolumab initiation (C1D1) and on therapy at cycle 2 day 1 and cycle 4 day 1. Peripheral blood was collected in 8 mL Vacutainer Cell Preparation Tubes, from which PBMCs were isolated by centrifugation and then cryopreserved.

The germline V gene provides CDR1 MNHNS and CDR2 SASEGT. V was cut back by 7 bases and J by 4 bases, leaving a gap of 4 bases between them. From cysteine to phenylalanine, the CDR3 is 11 amino acids long. The kept DNA is CDR3 alone, 33 bases in frame from the first base. The Qiagen DNeasy kit was used to extract genomic DNA from unsorted PBMCs and from the negatively selected CD4+ and CD8+ fractions. TCR beta CDR3 regions were amplified by immunoSEQ multiplex PCR using primers annealing to V and J segments. Amplification bias was minimized using a synthetic immune receptor repertoire, and residual bias was removed computationally after sequencing. The original methods were these. Custom Python scripts were used to quantify repertoire diversity as the Shannon entropy index. Unsorted, CD4+ and CD8+ repertoires were analyzed separately, except for combined analyses in which CD4+ and CD8+ sequences were merged in silico. Clonal expansion was defined as at least a 2-fold frequency increase after treatment relative to C1D1, with a pseudocount of 0.5 for undetected baseline clones. Clones with 0 or 1 copy at C1D1 were defined as singleton clones, while clones with 2 or more copies were defined as non-singleton clones. Clones expanded in unsorted samples were labelled as CD4+, CD8+ or unknown by matching protein sequences in sorted samples from the same patient. Wilcoxon tests on paired samples were used to test changes in diversity from C1D1 to C4D1. The immuneACCESS repertoire file appears here via TCRdb, limited to in-frame rearrangements. These files lack a portion of the clones; in checked studies, under half of the deficit traces to unresolved V genes, and the cause of the others is not known. The V and J calls and clone size are taken from that table; D and trimming were inferred from the DNA. The sample table holds some 22,000 clones, of which 70% to 85% were seen once. The ten largest clones take up 19% of the sample.

Turning to this clone: The antigen this receptor binds is unknown. Base qualities were left out, and no much larger clone turns up one base away.

The chain links TRBV6-1 with TRBJ1-4, with the D gene call left open. The receptor's source is a human donor with classical Hodgkin lymphoma. Specimen: peripheral blood mononuclear cells (PBMCs), collected before the fourth cycle of nivolumab. The base sequence is TGTGCCAGCATCCATAATGAAAAACTGTTTTTT. Translation gives CASIHNEKLFF.